Each of the 31 T cell receptor beta chains below was sequenced from the same sample in a study of tumor and adjacent non-tumor tissue in lung cancer. The template was RNA from unsorted bulk tissue. A modified ARM-PCR protocol with three rounds of nested PCR amplified TCRbeta. One entry per CDR3 protein results from TCRdb running MiXCR on the multiplex PCR reads. The data show over 130,000 distinct CDR3 sequences, roughly 70% seen once. The specimen was lung tumor tissue. These receptors were collected from a man aged 55 to 70 with small cell lung cancer.

A few counts support this clonotype. V usage is TRBV5-6 and J usage is TRBJ2-1; 9 bases are shared with TRBD2. This CDR3 has 17 residues. The V and J ends lost 1 base and 10 bases, in that order; junction bases with no gene match: 15. The germline gives CDR1 SGHDT, CDR2 YYEEEE. This CDR3 is CASSLIRAGGLSGEQFF. CDR3 nucleotide sequence: TGTGCCAGCAGCTTGATTCGAGCGGGAGGCCTTTCGGGGGAGCAGTTCTTC. Full variable domain (outside the CDR3, taken from reference TRBV5-6 and TRBJ2-1): DAGVTQSPTHLIKTRGQQVTLRCSPKSGHDTVSWYQQALGQGPQFIFQYYEEEERQRGNFPDRFSGHQFPNYSSELNVNALLLGDSALYLCASSLIRAGGLSGEQFFGPGTRLTVL.

The gene calls are TRBV6-1 and TRBJ2-7; D is unresolved. Germline-derived CDR1 and CDR2 are MNHNS and SASEGT. This CDR3 is built from 13 residues. The CDR3 DNA sequence: TGTGCCAGCAGGGCGTACGGGTCCTACGATCAGTACGTC. Translation: CASRAYGSYDQYV.

The gene calls are TRBV12-3 or TRBV12-4 and TRBJ2-1; 15 bases map to TRBD2. The V gene end was trimmed by 8 bases and the J gene end by 1 base; junction bases not matched to a gene: 6. CDR3 length: 17 residues. In nucleotides, the CDR3 is TGTGCCAGCTGTCCAGGACTAGCGGGAGGGTCCTACAATGAGCAGTTCTTC. It translates to CASCPGLAGGSYNEQFF.

A word on this clonotype: The CDR3 does not end in the conserved phenylalanine or tryptophan, so this is likely a read error. The rearrangement joins TRBV7-8 to TRBJ2-3; 9 nucleotides line up with TRBD2. The germline V gene has CDR1 SGHVS and CDR2 FQNEAQ. Trimming removed 2 bases from V and 7 bases from J; junction bases left unmatched: 7. This CDR3 contains 15 residues. The CDR3 DNA reads as TGTGCCAGCAGCTTAAGTAGCGGGAGTCAATATACGCAGTATTCT. The encoded protein is CASSLSSGSQYTQYS.

About this clonotype itself: This sequence may be a read error, since a much larger clone differs from it by one base. This chain links TRBV20-1 with TRBJ2-7; 13 nucleotides line up with TRBD2. Germline V gene sequence: CDR1 DFQATT, CDR2 SNEGSKA (reference sequence). Trimming took 4 bases from V and 5 from J; bases not matched to a gene: 11. The CDR3 has 16 amino acids. This CDR3 reads CSAKSPGLAGAHEQYF. For the CDR3, the DNA is TGCAGTGCTAAATCTCCTGGACTAGCGGGAGCTCACGAGCAGTACTTC.

The table lists this clonotype with a few counts. The chain employs TRBV24-1 and TRBJ1-2; D is unresolved. Germline CDR1 KGHDR, CDR2 SFDVKD. The V gene lost 3 bases and the J gene lost 4 bases, with 5 bases spanning the gap. The CDR3 extends over 12 amino acids. Written as DNA, the CDR3 is TGTGCCACCAGTGATAGAACCTATGGCTACACCTTC. This sequence encodes CATSDRTYGYTF.

The chain recombines TRBV11-2 with TRBJ2-6; D is perhaps TRBD1 (5 bases). V was cut by 1 base and J by 17 bases, with 21 bases left in between. The CDR3 runs to 15 residues. CDR1 and CDR2 from the germline V gene are SGHAT and FQNNGV. The CDR3 protein is CASSLGPPGANAVTF. As DNA, the CDR3 is TGTGCCAGCAGCTTAGGACCCCCTGGGGCCAACGCCGTGACTTTC.

This clonotype was seen many times. The CDR3, as DNA: TGCAGTGCCTTGGGGATCTCTAGCACAGATACGCAGTATTTT. It codes for CSALGISSTDTQYF. V gene TRBV20-1 combines with J gene TRBJ2-3; unclear D gene. The V gene lost 6 bases and the J gene lost 0 bases, with 13 bases spanning the gap. The germline CDR1 and CDR2 sequences are DFQATT and SNEGSKA (reference sequence). The CDR3 has 14 residues.

Many counts were recorded for this clonotype. The chain employs TRBV12-3 or TRBV12-4 and TRBJ2-3; D perhaps matches TRBD2 (5 bases). V lost 7 bases and J lost 4, with 15 bases in between. The CDR3 length is 14 residues. The chain's CDR3 is CASTADPGPDTQYF. CDR3 coding DNA: TGTGCCAGCACAGCGGACCCTGGGCCAGATACGCAGTATTTT.

A note on this clonotype: Germline and junction disagree at one end, which may indicate a read error. This chain joins TRBV20-1 and TRBJ2-1; D ambiguous. The CDR3 extends over 13 amino acids. The germline V gene has CDR1 DFQATT and CDR2 SNEGSKA (reference sequence). CDR3 nucleotides: TGCAGCGCTAGAGACCTTAAGGATACTGAGCAGTTCTTC. Translated, it gives CSARDLKDTEQFF.

Details on this clonotype: The germline gene is not matched at one end of the junction; a read error may be the cause. The V and J genes are TRBV12-3 or TRBV12-4 and TRBJ1-5; 8 positions agree with TRBD1. This CDR3 has 13 residues. CDR3 nucleotide sequence: TGTACCAGTACCTTGACAGGGGAGGGGCCCCAACATTTT. Translated, it gives CTSTLTGEGPQHF.

This clonotype was recorded many times. V and J are TRBV30 and TRBJ2-5; D tentatively reads TRBD1 or TRBD2 (6 bases each). Germline V gene lookup returns CDR1 GTSNPN and CDR2 SVGIG (reference sequence). Deletions cut 6 bases from V and 4 bases from J, with 21 bases between. This CDR3 is built from 15 residues. CDR3 bases: TGTGCCTGCCGGGGGCAGCAGGGCCCTAGAGAGACCCAGTACTTC. Translating gives CACRGQQGPRETQYF.

A note on this clonotype: This may be a read error, as it is one base from a much larger clone. The chain employs TRBV12-3 or TRBV12-4 and TRBJ2-7, with D maybe TRBD2 (5 bases). The length of the CDR3 is 15 residues. V lost 5 bases, J lost 2 bases, and 16 bases lay in between. In nucleotides, the CDR3 is TGTGCCAGCAGTCCAACCATGAGGGCCCCCTACGAGCAGTACTTC. Amino acid sequence: CASSPTMRAPYEQYF.

A note on this clonotype: A junction boundary mismatches the germline segment, possibly from a read error. This chain links TRBV11-2 with TRBJ2-2; 7 bases map to TRBD2. Germline-derived CDR1 and CDR2 are SGHAT and FQNNGV. CDR3 size: 17 residues. The CDR3 region has the DNA TGTGCCAGCAGCTTCACACTAGCGAGGGAATACAGCGGGGAGCAGTTTTTT. This sequence encodes CASSFTLAREYSGEQFF.

Turning to this clonotype: Possible read error: a much larger clone is one base away. The rearrangement links TRBV6-1 to TRBJ2-1, with 8 bases fitting TRBD2. Germline V gene lookup returns CDR1 MNHNS and CDR2 SASEGT. This CDR3 has 15 amino acids. CDR3 bases: TGTGCCAGCAGGATTAGCGGGATCTCCTACAATGAGCAGTCCTTC. Its protein product is CASRISGISYNEQSF.

With respect to this clonotype: This sequence may be a read error, since a much larger clone differs from it by one base. This chain uses TRBV13 with TRBJ2-1, with a tentative D call TRBD1 (5 bases). The CDR3 is 13 residues long. Germline values: CDR1 PRHDT, CDR2 FYEKMQ (reference sequence). V gave up 5 bases and J gave up 3 bases, with 8 bases separating them. CDR3 in amino acids: CASSIQDYNEQFF. CDR3 in DNA: TGTGCCAGCAGCATACAGGACTACAATGAGCAGTTCTTC.

This clonotype was seen repeatedly, ten times or more. The chain couples TRBV28 to TRBJ1-2; 8 bases are shared with TRBD1. J lost 8 bases, V lost 4 bases, and 15 bases had no gene match. The V gene's germline CDR1 is MDHEN and CDR2 SYDVKM. The CDR3 is made up of 16 amino acids. The chain's CDR3 is CASSSPSAGGIEGYTF. CDR3 DNA: TGTGCCAGCAGTTCCCCCTCCGCAGGGGGCATAGAGGGCTACACCTTC.

Only one count was recorded for this clonotype. This likely comes from a read error, as the CDR3 has no conserved phenylalanine or tryptophan at its end. The gene calls are TRBV29-1 and TRBJ1-2; D might be TRBD1 (5 bases). The CDR3 consists of 13 residues. Trimming removed 8 bases from V and 4 bases from J, with 17 bases in between. The germline gives CDR1 SQVTM, CDR2 ANQGSEA. CDR3 sequence (DNA): TGCAGCACACTCCAGGGAGCAAGCTATGGCTACACCATC. Translating it yields CSTLQGASYGYTI.

The sample holds a few counts of this clonotype. Just one base apart from a much larger clone, this may be a read error. The chain combines TRBV12-3 or TRBV12-4 with TRBJ2-5; no clear D gene. The CDR3 extends over 11 amino acids. The CDR3 bases are TGTGTCAGCAGTCGTACAGAGACCCAGTACTTC. It translates to CVSSRTETQYF.

Regarding this clonotype: It is likely a read error, because the conserved phenylalanine at the end of the CDR3 is missing. The V call is TRBV29-1, the J call TRBJ1-1, with 9 bases identical to TRBD1. Per germline, CDR1 SQVTM and CDR2 ANQGSEA. The CDR3 spans 14 residues. CDR3 nucleotide sequence: TGCAGCGTCCTTCCCGGGACAGGGAACACTAAAGCTTTCTTA. Translating gives CSVLPGTGNTKAFL.

Worth noting for this clonotype: A much larger clone is a single base away; this may be a read error. V and J are TRBV24-1 and TRBJ2-3; D possibly matches TRBD1 or TRBD2 (5 bases each). The CDR3 is made up of 16 amino acids. Germline CDR1 KGHDR, CDR2 SFDVKD. The CDR3 DNA sequence: TGTGCCGCCAGTGATGTCCGGGACGCTAGCACAGATACGCAGTATTTT. Amino acid sequence: CAASDVRDASTDTQYF.

About this clonotype itself: This may arise from a read error, as a much more abundant clone is one base away. V usage is TRBV5-6 and J usage is TRBJ1-2; 10 positions agree with TRBD1. The CDR3 sequence is 13 residues long. With 10 bases clipped from V and 9 bases from J, the junction kept 12 bases outside the gene matches. In germline, CDR1 is SGHDT, CDR2 YYEEEE. The CDR3 sequence is CAAKGTGEDRYTF. The CDR3 nucleotides read TGTGCCGCAAAGGGGACAGGGGAAGATCGCTACACCTTC.

This clonotype was detected a few times. The rearrangement joins TRBV4-1 to TRBJ2-3, with 7 bases identical to TRBD2. CDR1 MGHRA and CDR2 YSYEKL come from the germline V gene. There are 15 residues in the CDR3. The junction had 9 bases not matched to a gene; V was cut back by 5 bases and J by 4 bases. This CDR3 is CASSYGTTTSDTQYF. The CDR3, as DNA: TGCGCCAGCAGCTACGGGACTACCACATCAGATACGCAGTATTTT.

As for this clonotype: A much larger clone differs by one base, so this may be a read error. The chain couples TRBV11-2 to TRBJ2-1; D remains ambiguous. This CDR3 contains 13 residues. CDR1 is SGHAT and CDR2 is FQNNGV in the germline V gene. This chain's CDR3 is CAISFTSTNEQFF. The CDR3 DNA sequence: TGTGCCATCAGCTTTACCTCTACCAATGAGCAGTTCTTC.

CDR3 amino acids: CASNTKNEDEQFF. Written as DNA, the CDR3 is TGTGCCAGCAACACAAAAAATGAAGATGAGCAGTTCTTC. The chain couples TRBV11-3 to TRBJ2-1; D remains unclear. There are 13 residues in the CDR3. The germline gives CDR1 SGHNT, CDR2 YENEEA. Trimming removed 7 bases at V and 8 bases at J, with 15 bases between. Full variable domain (outside the CDR3, taken from reference TRBV11-3 and TRBJ2-1): EAGVVQSPRYKIIEKKQPVAFWCNPISGHNTLYWYLQNLGQGPELLIRYENEEAVDDSQLPKDRFSAERLKGVDSTLKIQPAELGDSAVYLCASNTKNEDEQFFGPGTRLTVL.

Remarks on this clonotype: This may be a read error: a much more frequent sequence differs by one nucleotide. The chain combines TRBV4-1 with TRBJ2-5, with TRBD1 matching 10 bases. This CDR3 has 14 residues. In germline, CDR1 is MGHRA, CDR2 YSYEKL. The CDR3 coding sequence is TGCACCAGCAGCCAGACAGGGGGCGATGAGACCCAGTACTTC. It specifies CTSSQTGGDETQYF.

The chain joins TRBV5-4 to TRBJ2-1; 7 bases are shared with TRBD2. This CDR3 has 14 amino acids. Germline-derived CDR1 and CDR2 are SGHNT and YYREEE (reference sequence). V was clipped by 3 bases and J by 6 bases; unmatched bases: 6. CDR3 DNA sequence: TGTGCCAGCAGCTCGAGAGCGGGGAGCAATGAGCAGTTCTTC. This codes for CASSSRAGSNEQFF.

As for this clonotype: A much larger clone differs from this one at a single base, so this may be a read error. V is TRBV7-9 and J is TRBJ1-2; D remains unclear. Deletions cut 1 base from V and 10 bases from J, with 10 bases between. From germline, CDR1 is SEHNR and CDR2 FQNEAQ (reference sequence). CDR3 size: 12 residues. The CDR3: CASSLDGLDYTF. The CDR3 DNA reads TGTGCCAGCAGCTTAGACGGGCTTGACTACACCTTC.

The CDR3 loop is CASSDRRGSDTQYF. The CDR3 region has the DNA TGTGCCAGCAGTGATAGAAGGGGATCAGATACGCAGTATTTT. The rearrangement uses TRBV6-1 and TRBJ2-3, with D possibly matching TRBD1 (5 bases). With 3 bases removed from V and 4 bases from J, the gap between germline ends came to 11 bases. CDR1 is MNHNS and CDR2 is SASEGT in the germline V gene. This CDR3 contains 14 residues.

J is TRBJ2-3 and V is TRBV5-4; D is unclear. The J call may be faulty, since TRBJ1-5 better matches the DNA end. CDR1 is SGHNT and CDR2 is YYREEE in the germline V gene (reference sequence). The CDR3 runs 15 residues. CDR3 nucleotides: TGTGCCAGCAGCCGGCGGAACGGTATCACAGATACGCAGCATTTT. It encodes CASSRRNGITDTQHF.

This clonotype was seen only a few times. One end of the junction is discordant with germline, which a read error may explain. The rearrangement joins TRBV20-1 to TRBJ2-5, with D unresolved. The CDR3 is 12 amino acids. Germline CDR1 DFQATT, CDR2 SNEGSKA (reference sequence). Here the CDR3 reads CSARGYHETQYF. The CDR3 region has the DNA TGCAGTGCTAGGGGGTACCATGAGACCCAGTACTTC.